Listed below are T cell receptor beta chains from one sample, sequenced in a study of blood T cell repertoires in COVID-19. Assay used: immunoSEQ multiplex PCR; TCRdb lists only in-frame clones, some missing. The repertoire has over 200,000 clones, around nine tenths of them found once; the top ten carry 4% to 6%. Sequencing was performed on peripheral blood. The receptors come from a woman aged 35 to 49 with acute or convalescent COVID-19. The CDR3 runs from the conserved cysteine through the conserved F or W. The D gene is left open where the match is weak. Rows may omit the clone size; those that give it use once, few, many or a size class.

v_call,clone_size,j_call,d_call,cdr3_nt,cdr3_aa
TRBV5-4,-,TRBJ1-3,TRBD1,TGTGCCAGCAGCTTGGGGACAGGCCCTGGAAACACCATATATTTT,CASSLGTGPGNTIYF
TRBV6-1,-,TRBJ1-5,-,TGTGCCAGCAGTGACGGGAATCAGCCCCAGCATTTT,CASSDGNQPQHF
TRBV5-1,-,TRBJ1-4,TRBD1,TGCGCCAGCAGCTTCGGGACAGCAACTAATGAAAAACTGTTTTTT,CASSFGTATNEKLFF
TRBV12-2,-,TRBJ2-2,-,-,CASRLVGFGSRTGELFF
TRBV6-5,-,TRBJ1-4,-,TGTGCCAGCAGTTTACAGGGTCCGGCAAAACTGTTTTTT,CASSLQGPAKLFF
TRBV7-2,few,TRBJ1-1,-,TGTGCCAGCAGCTTTGGGGGGTTGAACACTGAAGCTTTCTTT,CASSFGGLNTEAFF
TRBV10-1,-,TRBJ1-2,-,TGCGCCAGCAGTGAGTCTCTCGGCTATGGCTACACCTTC,CASSESLGYGYTF
TRBV9,-,TRBJ1-4,TRBD1,TGTGCCAGCAGCCGATCCGGGACAGATAAACTGTTTTTT,CASSRSGTDKLFF
TRBV28,-,TRBJ1-2,TRBD1,TGTGCCAGTCAGACGGGACAGGGATATGGCTACACCTTC,CASQTGQGYGYTF
TRBV19,-,TRBJ1-4,TRBD1,TGTGCCAGTAGTATGGGTTTCCGGGACAGGTTCAATGAAAAACTGTTTTTT,CASSMGFRDRFNEKLFF